In its sample, the clone carrying this T cell receptor beta chain was seen many times. This entry belongs to a study of blood T cell repertoires in COVID-19. Clones were sequenced by immunoSEQ multiplex PCR, and TCRdb holds only the in-frame ones, with some missing. Altogether about 170,000 clones are present, 65% to 85% being singletons, with the ten largest covering less than 20%. Germline V gives CDR1 SGHRS, CDR2 YFSETQ. The CDR3 has 15 amino acids. V was pared by 3 bases and J by 5 bases, with 8 bases of the junction left unmatched. The sample consisted of peripheral blood. The sequence came from a woman between 65 and 79 years old who had recovered from COVID-19. This sequence joins TRBV5-1 and TRBJ1-5; TRBD1 matches 7 bases. The DNA of the CDR3 is TGCGCCAGCAGCTCAAACACAGGGGTGGATCAGCCCCAGCATTTT. Amino acids: CASSSNTGVDQPQHF.